The 19 T cell receptor beta chains listed next were all sequenced from one sample in a study of blood T cell repertoires in COVID-19. This table comes from immunoSEQ multiplex PCR, and its TCRdb copy is limited to in-frame clones, with some not included. The sample has around 150,000 clones, roughly 80% seen once. Sequencing input: PBMCs or T cells enriched from blood (not recorded which). All receptors derive from a man aged 50 or older who had recovered from COVID-19.

J is TRBJ2-7 and V is TRBV2; the match to TRBD1 covers 8 bases. J gave up 0 bases and V 4 bases, and 5 bases lay outside the gene matches. Germline lookup yields CDR1 SNHLY and CDR2 FYNNEI. This CDR3 has 15 residues. The CDR3: CASSADRVGSYEQYF. The CDR3 DNA reads TGTGCCAGCAGTGCGGACAGGGTCGGCTCCTACGAGCAGTACTTC.

V is TRBV9 and J is TRBJ2-1, with 7 bases that match TRBD2. The CDR3 runs 16 residues. CDR1 is SGDLS, CDR2 YYNGEE, per germline. V shed 0 bases, J shed 5 bases, and the junction held 8 bases outside the gene matches. The DNA for the CDR3 is TGTGCCAGCAGCGTAGGATCTAGCGGACCTAACAATGAGCAGTTCTTC. Protein product: CASSVGSSGPNNEQFF.

This sequence joins TRBV13 and TRBJ2-6, with TRBD1 matching over 9 bases. With V trimmed by 8 bases and J by 1 base, 6 bases remained unmatched. The germline V gene encodes CDR1 PRHDT and CDR2 FYEKMQ (reference sequence). The CDR3 has 16 residues. The chain's CDR3 is CASWRQGVSGANVLTF. The CDR3 nucleotides are TGTGCCAGCTGGAGACAGGGGGTGTCTGGGGCCAACGTCCTGACTTTC.

This chain links TRBV19 with TRBJ1-2; 8 bases are a match to TRBD1. CDR3 size: 15 residues. CDR1 and CDR2 (germline): LNHDA, SQIVND (reference sequence). The V segment lost 5 bases and the J segment 8 bases; nucleotides outside the gene matches: 13. CDR3 in amino acids: CASSRIQGEFGGYTF. CDR3 nucleotides: TGTGCCAGTAGTCGGATACAGGGGGAGTTTGGCGGCTACACCTTC.

The gene calls are TRBV9 and TRBJ1-4; TRBD1 aligns across 8 bases. In germline, CDR1 is SGDLS, CDR2 YYNGEE. This CDR3 has 13 residues. Unmatched junction bases numbered 12, after V lost 3 bases and J lost 17 bases. CDR3: CASSDGTGKALFF. The CDR3 DNA follows: TGTGCCAGCAGCGATGGGACAGGCAAAGCCCTTTTTTTT.

V usage is TRBV29-1 and J usage is TRBJ2-1, with D possibly TRBD2 on 5 matching bases. The CDR3 has 11 amino acids. Per the germline V gene, CDR1 is SQVTM and CDR2 is ANQGSEA. Trimming shortened V by 7 bases and J by 7 bases, and 11 bases separated the two germline ends. The CDR3 bases are TGCAGCGCTGCCCGAGGGAATGAGCAGTTCTTC. Amino acid sequence: CSAARGNEQFF.

This chain connects TRBV10-3 to TRBJ2-2; TRBD1 aligns across 10 bases. The CDR3 loop spans 14 amino acids. V lost 4 bases and J lost 7; bases outside the gene matches: 3. CDR1 ENHRY and CDR2 SYGVKD come from the germline V gene. The DNA for the CDR3 is TGTGCCATCAGTGGGGGACAGGGGAACGGGGAGCTGTTTTTT. It translates to CAISGGQGNGELFF.

The rearrangement uses TRBV6-2 or TRBV6-3 and TRBJ2-1, with 7 bases aligning to TRBD2. The CDR3 is 15 amino acids. V lost 2 bases and J lost 6; bases outside the gene matches: 7. The germline V gene encodes CDR1 MNHEY and CDR2 SVGEGT. CDR3 bases: TGTGCCAGCAGTTACGTGGGGGGGAGGTCCAATGAGCAGTTCTTC. It translates to CASSYVGGRSNEQFF.

The chain recombines TRBV3-1 (or the pseudogene TRBV3-2) with TRBJ1-1, with D perhaps TRBD1 (5 bases). V was shortened by 4 bases and J by 4 bases, with 10 bases between the two germline ends. Germline CDR1 LGHDT, CDR2 YNNKEL (reference sequence). CDR3 length: 13 residues. The CDR3 sequence: CASSPDSSTEAFF. Here the CDR3 DNA reads TGTGCCAGCAGCCCCGACAGTTCCACTGAAGCTTTCTTT.

This chain uses TRBV2 with TRBJ1-4; the D gene is possibly TRBD1 (6 bases). Germline V gives CDR1 SNHLY, CDR2 FYNNEI. Trimming took off 9 bases at V and 6 bases at J, with 14 bases between the two ends. The CDR3 is made up of 13 amino acids. The DNA of the CDR3 is TGTGCCAGTTACAGGGTGGCGGATGAAAAACTGTTTTTT. It codes for CASYRVADEKLFF. Using reference TRBV2 and TRBJ1-4 for the parts outside the CDR3, the full variable domain is EPEVTQTPSHQVTQMGQEVILRCVPISNHLYFYWYRQILGQKVEFLVSFYNNEISEKSEIFDDQFSVERPDGSNFTLKIRSTKLEDSAMYFCASYRVADEKLFFGSGTQLSVL.

The V call is TRBV7-2, the J call TRBJ2-5; D is possibly TRBD1 (6 bases). Germline lookup yields CDR1 SGHTA and CDR2 FQGNSA. The CDR3 has 14 residues. V lost 8 bases and J lost 0, with 13 bases in between. The CDR3 spells CASGQGQYQETQYF. In DNA form, the CDR3 reads TGTGCCAGCGGACAAGGACAGTACCAAGAGACCCAGTACTTC.

This clone was seen once. The genes are TRBV29-1 and TRBJ1-1; 7 nucleotides align to TRBD1. This CDR3 has 15 amino acids. V dropped 7 bases and J dropped 1; count of bases not matched to a gene: 12. CDR1 and CDR2 (germline): SQVTM, ANQGSEA. The DNA for the CDR3 is TGCAGCGCGCTCTCGATAGGGGGCAGGAACACTGAAGCTTTCTTT. Residues: CSALSIGGRNTEAFF.

This clone was detected once. This chain links TRBV27 with TRBJ2-2, with a possible D match to TRBD2 (5 bases). This CDR3 comprises 15 residues. Germline V gene data show CDR1 as MNHEY and CDR2 as SMNVEV (reference sequence). Trimming removed 6 bases at V and 1 base at J, with 12 bases between. CDR3 residues: CASSTYRGNTGELFF. DNA of the CDR3: TGTGCCAGCAGCACCTATCGGGGGAACACCGGGGAGCTGTTTTTT.

The chain couples TRBV19 to TRBJ2-5; TRBD2 aligns across 9 bases. The CDR3 spans 15 residues. From germline, CDR1 is LNHDA and CDR2 SQIVND (reference sequence). Losses at the gene ends were 5 bases for V and 5 bases for J; bases not matched to a gene: 9. The CDR3 sequence: CASSSQRGVGETQYF. Written as DNA, the CDR3 is TGTGCCAGTAGTTCCCAGCGGGGGGTAGGGGAGACCCAGTACTTC.

The chain employs TRBV6-5 and TRBJ2-7, with 7 bases fitting TRBD2. This CDR3 is 16 amino acids long. The trim removed 0 bases at V and 6 bases at J, leaving 11 bases unmatched. In germline, CDR1 is MNHEY, CDR2 SVGAGI. CDR3 residues: CASSYSQGGALTEQYF. The CDR3 DNA reads TGTGCCAGCAGTTACTCCCAGGGAGGGGCCCTCACCGAGCAGTACTTC.

The J gene is TRBJ1-5, the V gene TRBV27; 7 bases agree with TRBD1. The CDR3 totals 16 residues. Germline CDR1 is MNHEY and CDR2 is SMNVEV (reference sequence). With 5 bases clipped from V and 2 bases from J, the junction kept 9 bases outside the gene matches. The CDR3 nucleotides read TGTGCCAGCAGTCCTCGGGACAGCCGAGGCAATCAGCCCCAGCATTTT. Translating gives CASSPRDSRGNQPQHF.

This clone was seen just once. The chain joins TRBV6-5 to TRBJ1-2; TRBD1 agrees at 10 bases. The V gene end was trimmed by 8 bases and the J gene end by 2 bases; junction bases not matched to a gene: 8. Germline CDR1 is MNHEY and CDR2 is SVGAGI. The CDR3 runs 15 residues. The CDR3 spells CASWDRGEVNYGYTF. CDR3 nucleotide sequence: TGTGCCAGCTGGGACAGGGGTGAAGTAAACTATGGCTACACCTTC.

The gene calls are TRBV6-5 and TRBJ2-7, with D perhaps TRBD1 (7 bases). V was pared by 6 bases and J by 9 bases, with 21 bases between. The CDR3 contains 14 residues. Germline CDR1 is MNHEY and CDR2 is SVGAGI. CDR3 sequence (DNA): TGTGCCAGCAGCTCTCAGACAGGGACGGGGGTGCAGTACTTC. This translates into CASSSQTGTGVQYF.

This chain joins TRBV7-9 and TRBJ1-2; a possible D gene is TRBD1 (5 bases). Trimming pared 6 bases from V and 4 bases from J, leaving 21 bases between. The length of the CDR3 is 16 residues. Germline CDR1 SEHNR, CDR2 FQNEAQ (reference sequence). CDR3: CASRSVRGSRIYGYTF. For the CDR3, the DNA is TGTGCCAGCAGATCCGTGCGGGGGAGCAGGATCTATGGCTACACCTTC.